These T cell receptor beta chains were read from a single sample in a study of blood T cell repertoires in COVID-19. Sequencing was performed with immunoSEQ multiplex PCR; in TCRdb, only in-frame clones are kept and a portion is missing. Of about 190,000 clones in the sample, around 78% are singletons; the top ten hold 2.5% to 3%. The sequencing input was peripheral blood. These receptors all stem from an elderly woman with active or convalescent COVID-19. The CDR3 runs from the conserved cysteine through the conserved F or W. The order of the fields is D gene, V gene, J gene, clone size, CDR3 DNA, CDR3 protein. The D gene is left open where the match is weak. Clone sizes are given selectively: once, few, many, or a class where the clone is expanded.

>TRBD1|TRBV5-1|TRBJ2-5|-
TGCGCCAGCAGCTTGGAGGGACAGGGCTACGAGACCCAGTACTTC
CASSLEGQGYETQYF
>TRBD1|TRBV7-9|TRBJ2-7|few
TGTGCCAGCCTCCCCCCCGGGACAGACTACGAGCAGTACTTC
CASLPPGTDYEQYF
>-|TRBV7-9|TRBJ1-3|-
TGTGCCAGCAGCTCCTACATTATAGAGGGGGTTTACTCTGGAAACACCATATATTTT
CASSSYIIEGVYSGNTIYF
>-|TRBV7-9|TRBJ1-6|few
TGTGCCAGCAGCTTAGCGATGGGGCTTTCACCCCTCCACTTT
CASSLAMGLSPLHF
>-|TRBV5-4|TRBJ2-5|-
TGTGCCAGCAGCTTGGCCCTTCAGGCCCAAGAGACCCAGTACTTC
CASSLALQAQETQYF
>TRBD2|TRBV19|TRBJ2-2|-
TGTGCCAGTAGTCAGGGGACTAGCGGGAGTAACACCGGGGAGCTGTTTTTT
CASSQGTSGSNTGELFF
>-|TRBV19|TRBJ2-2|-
TGTGCCAGTAGTATAGTATCGGGATCCGGGGAGCTGTTTTTT
CASSIVSGSGELFF
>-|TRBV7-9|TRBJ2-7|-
TGTGCCAGCAGCCCAAGACGGGTACAGGGCTACGAGCAGTACTTC
CASSPRRVQGYEQYF
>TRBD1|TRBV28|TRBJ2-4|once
TGTGCCAGCAGCCCTGGGACAGAAAACATTCAGTACTTC
CASSPGTENIQYF
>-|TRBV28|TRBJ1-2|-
TGTGCCAGCAGCTACGACAATGGCTACACCTTC
CASSYDNGYTF
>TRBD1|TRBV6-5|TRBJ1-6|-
TGTGCCAGCAATCCTAGGGGGCCCGATAATTCACCCCTCCACTTT
CASNPRGPDNSPLHF
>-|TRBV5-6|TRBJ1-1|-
TGTGCCAGCAGGTCTTTCTGGGGGGGCGAGGCGAACACTGAAGCTTTCTTT
CASRSFWGGEANTEAFF
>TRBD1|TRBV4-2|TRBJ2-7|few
TGTGCCAGCAGCCGCTTCACCGGGACAGGGGGCGACGAGCAGTACTTC
CASSRFTGTGGDEQYF
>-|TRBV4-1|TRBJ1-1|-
TGCGCCAGCAGCCAAGATGGGGGCCTGAACACTGAAGCTTTCTTT
CASSQDGGLNTEAFF
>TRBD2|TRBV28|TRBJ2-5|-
TGTGCCAGCAGCGGAAGGACTAGAGGGGTGCAAGAGACCCAGTACTTC
CASSGRTRGVQETQYF
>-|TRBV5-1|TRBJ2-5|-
TGCGCCAGCAGCGATGGGGAGATAGGTGAGACCCAGTACTTC
CASSDGEIGETQYF
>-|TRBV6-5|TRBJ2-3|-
TGTGCCAGCAGTTACTTAGCAGGGGTGGAAGATACGCAGTATTTT
CASSYLAGVEDTQYF
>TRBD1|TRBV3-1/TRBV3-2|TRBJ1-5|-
TGTGCCAGCTCCGGGACAGGCAATCAGCCCCAGCATTTT
CASSGTGNQPQHF
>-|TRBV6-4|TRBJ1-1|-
TGTGCCAGCAGTGTTCAGGAAAACACTGAAGCTTTCTTT
CASSVQENTEAFF
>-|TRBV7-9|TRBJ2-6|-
TGTGCCAGCAGCCGGGGACAGGCCAACGTCCTGACTTTC
CASSRGQANVLTF
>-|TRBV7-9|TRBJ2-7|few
TGTGCCAGCAGCTTAGTGGAGAATCCCTACGAGCAGTACTTC
CASSLVENPYEQYF
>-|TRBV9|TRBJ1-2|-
TGTGCCAGCAGCGTCGGCCAGGGGAACTATGGCTACACCTTC
CASSVGQGNYGYTF
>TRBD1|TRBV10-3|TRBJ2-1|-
TGTGCCATCAAGGGGACAGGGCCCAATGAGCAGTTCTTC
CAIKGTGPNEQFF
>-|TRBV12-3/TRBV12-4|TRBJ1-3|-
TGTGCCAGCAGTTTATCCCTTGGCCACACCATATATTTT
CASSLSLGHTIYF
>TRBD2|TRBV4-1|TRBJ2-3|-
TGCGCCAGCAGCCAAGAAGGTCCTAGCGGGGGGGCAGATACGCAGTATTTT
CASSQEGPSGGADTQYF
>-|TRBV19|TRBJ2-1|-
TGTGCCAGTAGTCCCTCCCAGGCAGTTTACAATGAGCAGTTCTTC
CASSPSQAVYNEQFF
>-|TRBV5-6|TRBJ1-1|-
TGTGCCAGCAGCTTGCGGGGGGCTGACACTGAAGCTTTCTTT
CASSLRGADTEAFF
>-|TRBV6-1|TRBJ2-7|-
TGTGCCAGCAGTGAAGATGGGAGGTCACCGGCTGCCTACGAGCAGTACTTC
CASSEDGRSPAAYEQYF
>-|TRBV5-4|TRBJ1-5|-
TGTGCCAGCAGCTTGGACGGGTATCAGCCCCAGCATTTT
CASSLDGYQPQHF
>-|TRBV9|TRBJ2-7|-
TGTGCCAGCAGCGTAGAACGAGGAGAGCAGTACTTC
CASSVERGEQYF
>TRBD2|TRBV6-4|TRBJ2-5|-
TGTGCCAGCAGTGAGGGACTAGCGGTGCAAGAGACCCAGTACTTC
CASSEGLAVQETQYF
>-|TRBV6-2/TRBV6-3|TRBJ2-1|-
TGTGCCAGCAGTTATACTTTTGGACTCAACAATGAGCAGTTCTTC
CASSYTFGLNNEQFF
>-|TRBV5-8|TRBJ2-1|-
TGTGCCAGCAGCTCAGACAGGCCCCACTACAATGAGCAGTTCTTC
CASSSDRPHYNEQFF
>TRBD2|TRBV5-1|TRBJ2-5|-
TGCGCCAGCAGCTTCTCTAGCGGGGGTTACCAAGAGACCCAGTACTTC
CASSFSSGGYQETQYF
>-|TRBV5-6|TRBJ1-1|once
TGTGCCAGCAGCGTGAGGAGTACCCATATGAACACTGAAGCTTTCTTT
CASSVRSTHMNTEAFF
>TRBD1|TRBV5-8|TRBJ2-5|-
TGTGCCAGCAGCTTAGGACAGGCCACCGGAGAGACCCAGTACTTC
CASSLGQATGETQYF
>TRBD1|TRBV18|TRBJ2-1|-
TGTGCCAGCTCACTAACCGACAGGGGCACGAATGAGCAGTTCTTC
CASSLTDRGTNEQFF
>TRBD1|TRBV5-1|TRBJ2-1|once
TGCGCCAGCAGCTGGACAGGGGAAAACTACAATGAGCAGTTCTTC
CASSWTGENYNEQFF
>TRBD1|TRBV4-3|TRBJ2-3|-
TGCGCCAGCAGCCACGCCGGGCAGGGGGTAAGGGTCGGCACAGATACGCAGTATTTT
CASSHAGQGVRVGTDTQYF
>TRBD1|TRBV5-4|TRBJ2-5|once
TGTGCCCGTCCCACCATGGACAGGCTACTCCAAGAGACCCAGTACTTC
CARPTMDRLLQETQYF
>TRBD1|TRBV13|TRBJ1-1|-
TGTGCCAGCAGCCTCGGACAGGGGGCGTCCACTGAAGCTTTCTTT
CASSLGQGASTEAFF
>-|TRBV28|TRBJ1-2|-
TGTGCCAGCAGTTTAGGGGAGCGCGGCTACACCTTC
CASSLGERGYTF
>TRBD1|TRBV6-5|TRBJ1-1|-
TGTGCCAGCAAGACAGGGGGCGGCACTGAAGCTTTCTTT
CASKTGGGTEAFF
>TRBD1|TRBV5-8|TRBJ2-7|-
TGTGCCAGCAGCGCGGGACAGGGGCCCTACGAGCAGTACTTC
CASSAGQGPYEQYF
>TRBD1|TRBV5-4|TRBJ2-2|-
TGTGCCAGCAGCTTCCCGGGACAGGGGCGCGGGGAGCTGTTTTTT
CASSFPGQGRGELFF
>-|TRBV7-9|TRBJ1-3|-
TGTGCCAGCAGCTTAGCGCTAAGTCCATCGGGGGTGATATATTTT
CASSLALSPSGVIYF
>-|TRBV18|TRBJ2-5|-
TGTGCCAGCTCACCTACGGCGGACCAAGAGACCCAGTACTTC
CASSPTADQETQYF
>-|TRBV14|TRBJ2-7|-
TGTGCCAGCAGTTTGGGCTATCCCTTCGGCGAGCAGTACTTC
CASSLGYPFGEQYF
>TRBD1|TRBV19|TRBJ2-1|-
TGTGCCAGTACCTCTCCGCCCGGGACAGGTACCTACAATGAGCAGTTCTTC
CASTSPPGTGTYNEQFF
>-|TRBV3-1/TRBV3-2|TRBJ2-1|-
TGTGCCAGCAGCCAAGCTTCAGGGAGGCACAATGAGCAGTTCTTC
CASSQASGRHNEQFF
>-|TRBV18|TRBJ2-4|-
TGTGCCAGCTCACCATCAGGGTATGCCAAAAACATTCAGTACTTC
CASSPSGYAKNIQYF
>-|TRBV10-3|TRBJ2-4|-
TGTGCCATCAGTGAACAGGGCCCTTTAGCCAAAAACATTCAGTACTTC
CAISEQGPLAKNIQYF